This TCR beta chain was retrieved from a study of blood T cell repertoires in COVID-19. Study-level background: The samples span acute and convalescent COVID-19 from the United States, Italy and Spain.

Sequenced by immunoSEQ multiplex PCR; TCRdb stores in-frame clones only, minus some. The sample shows under 200,000 clones, roughly 86% of them seen only once. The germline V gene encodes CDR1 LNHNV and CDR2 YYDKDF (reference sequence). There are 17 residues in the CDR3. The trim removed 7 bases at V and 2 bases at J, leaving 15 bases unmatched. Sequencing used peripheral blood. The sequence came from a woman over 75 with COVID-19, enrolled during active disease. This chain uses TRBV15 with TRBJ2-7, with 9 nucleotides matching TRBD1. The CDR3 DNA is TGTGCCACCAACCCGGGGGTCGGGGACAGGGATCCCTACGAGCAGTACTTC. Protein sequence: CATNPGVGDRDPYEQYF.